This TCR beta chain was sequenced for a study of CD8 T cells in Susac syndrome. The TEMRA cells underwent FACS enrichment, while the CD8+ and CD4+ T cells underwent negative isolation. Random hexamers primed reverse transcription of 0.5 to 1 ug RNA. Across 54 Vbeta and 13 Jbeta, TCR beta CDR3 was amplified with immunoSEQ multiplex PCR. TCRdb redid the calling of the immunoSEQ multiplex PCR reads with MiXCR, one entry per CDR3 protein. The sample lists over 80,000 distinct CDR3 sequences, about 93% occurring once. Germline V gene sequence: CDR1 LNHDA, CDR2 SQIVND (reference sequence). CDR3 length equals 13 residues. Trimming left V 3 bases short and J 6 bases short, with 12 bases between.

This chain joins TRBV19 and TRBJ2-7; D remains ambiguous. The sequencing input was CD8+ T cells from PBMCs. The TCR comes from a human donor in good health. The CDR3 DNA reads as TGTGCCAGTAGTATGAGCCCGTCGGGCGAGCAGTACTTC. Protein product: CASSMSPSGEQYF.